The 21 T cell receptor beta chains reported below all come from one sample, sequenced in a study of radiotherapy plus CTLA-4 blockade in lung cancer. Measured with immunoSEQ multiplex PCR; TCRdb has only the in-frame clones, and not every one. The sample includes roughly 120,000 clones, nearly 80% of them seen just once. Sequenced material: peripheral blood, taken from a patient treated with radiotherapy plus ipilimumab. These receptor sequences come from a human donor with non-small cell lung cancer who had a partial response to radiotherapy plus ipilimumab.

This chain uses TRBV4-1 with TRBJ2-7, with no clear D. The CDR3 is made up of 18 amino acids. V lost 2 bases and J 4 bases, leaving 24 bases between the germline ends. Germline V gene data show CDR1 as MGHRA and CDR2 as YSYEKL. The CDR3 DNA is TGCGCCAGCAGCCAACAAGAGGTCAAGCTAAACCCGCCTTACGAGCAGTACTTC. This encodes CASSQQEVKLNPPYEQYF.

CDR3 nucleotides: TGTGCCAGCACCCAGGACAGGGGTGGGGGCTACACCTTC. This gives the protein CASTQDRGGGYTF. V and J are TRBV7-9 and TRBJ1-2; 9 bases map to TRBD1. This CDR3 is 13 amino acids long. V was pared by 7 bases and J by 8 bases, with 8 bases of the junction left unmatched. The germline V gene encodes CDR1 SEHNR and CDR2 FQNEAQ (reference sequence).

This chain connects TRBV5-5 to TRBJ2-2; 16 bases line up with TRBD2. The CDR3 is made up of 16 amino acids. Trimming removed 4 bases from V and 5 bases from J; junction bases left unmatched: 2. CDR1 is SGHKS, CDR2 YYEKEE, per germline (reference sequence). The CDR3 loop is CASSTGLAGGTGELFF. The DNA of the CDR3 is TGTGCCAGCAGCACGGGACTAGCGGGAGGGACCGGGGAGCTGTTTTTT. The complete variable domain, with remaining parts taken from reference TRBV5-5 and TRBJ2-2, reads DAGVTQSPTHLIKTRGQQVTLRCSPISGHKSVSWYQQVLGQGPQFIFQYYEKEERGRGNFPDRFSARQFPNYSSELNVNALLLGDSALYLCASSTGLAGGTGELFFGEGSRLTVL.

The DNA of the CDR3 is TGTGCCAGCAGCTCGAGCTATGGCTACACCTTC. This codes for CASSSSYGYTF. V gene TRBV7-2 combines with J gene TRBJ1-2, with no clear D. Trimming pared 4 bases from V and 4 bases from J, leaving 4 bases between. The CDR3 covers 11 residues. Germline V gene data show CDR1 as SGHTA and CDR2 as FQGNSA.

The chain employs TRBV5-4 and TRBJ1-2; 7 bases fit TRBD1. This CDR3 is 13 amino acids long. V shed 4 bases, J shed 2 bases, and the junction held 2 bases outside the gene matches. CDR1 and CDR2 from the germline V gene are SGHNT and YYREEE (reference sequence). The CDR3 DNA sequence: TGTGCCAGCAGCCTACAGGGGAACTATGGCTACACCTTC. Protein sequence: CASSLQGNYGYTF.

This clone was picked up a small number of times. CDR3 loop: CASVSAAGGSGANVLTF. In nucleotides, the CDR3 is TGCGCCAGCGTGAGTGCGGCGGGGGGCTCTGGGGCCAACGTCCTGACTTTC. The gene calls are TRBV5-1 and TRBJ2-6; 8 nucleotides match TRBD2. The CDR3 length is 17 residues. Germline V gene sequence: CDR1 SGHRS, CDR2 YFSETQ. With 7 bases clipped from V and 0 bases from J, the junction kept 9 bases outside the gene matches.

The chain joins TRBV28 to TRBJ1-1; D is ambiguous. Germline V gene data show CDR1 as MDHEN and CDR2 as SYDVKM. CDR3 length: 11 residues. Trimming shortened V by 10 bases and J by 2 bases, and 8 bases separated the two germline ends. The CDR3 reads CATTTNTEAFF. The CDR3 region has the DNA TGTGCCACCACTACCAACACTGAAGCTTTCTTT.

The genes are TRBV28 and TRBJ2-7, with 9 positions matching TRBD1. Unmatched junction bases numbered 6, after V lost 4 bases and J lost 5 bases. The CDR3 has 14 amino acids. CDR1 MDHEN and CDR2 SYDVKM come from the germline V gene. Written as DNA, the CDR3 is TGTGCCAGCAGTTCATGGGACAGGGTCCACGAGCAGTACGTC. Protein product: CASSSWDRVHEQYV.

This chain uses TRBV7-2 with TRBJ2-7, with 9 bases fitting TRBD2. Germline assignment: CDR1 SGHTA and CDR2 FQGNSA. The trim removed 2 bases at V and 4 bases at J, leaving 12 bases unmatched. The CDR3 covers 17 residues. CDR3 DNA sequence: TGTGCCAGCAGCTTACTTAGCGGGAGCTCCCCCCCATACGAGCAGTACGTC. Translated, it gives CASSLLSGSSPPYEQYV.

The genes are TRBV5-1 and TRBJ2-7; D unclear. Germline V gene data show CDR1 as SGHRS and CDR2 as YFSETQ. The CDR3 spans 13 residues. Deletions cut 1 base from V and 1 base from J, with 6 bases between. The CDR3 spells CASSLLESYEQYF. As DNA, the CDR3 is TGCGCCAGCAGCTTGCTGGAGTCCTACGAGCAGTACTTC. Full variable domain (missing parts from reference TRBV5-1 and TRBJ2-7): KAGVTQTPRYLIKTRGQQVTLSCSPISGHRSVSWYQQTPGQGLQFLFEYFSETQRNKGNFPGRFSGRQFSNSRSEMNVSTLELGDSALYLCASSLLESYEQYFGPGTRLTVT.

The CDR3 sequence is CASSPGAGSNQPQHF. The CDR3 DNA reads TGTGCCAGCAGCCCCGGAGCAGGGAGCAATCAGCCCCAGCATTTT. The chain links TRBV5-6 to TRBJ1-5; D possibly corresponds to TRBD1 (5 bases). Germline V gene sequence: CDR1 SGHDT, CDR2 YYEEEE. This CDR3 spans 15 amino acids. V lost 4 bases and J 1 base, leaving 12 bases between the germline ends.

The rearrangement links TRBV28 to TRBJ2-4, with 8 bases that match TRBD1. After removal of 2 bases from V and 4 bases from J, the junction contained 7 bases not matched to a gene. The CDR3 totals 16 residues. CDR1 MDHEN and CDR2 SYDVKM come from the germline V gene. This CDR3 reads CASSLQGALRKNIQYF. The CDR3 DNA follows: TGTGCCAGCAGTTTACAGGGGGCGTTGAGGAAAAACATTCAGTACTTC. Complete variable domain (other parts from reference TRBV28 and TRBJ2-4): DVKVTQSSRYLVKRTGEKVFLECVQDMDHENMFWYRQDPGLGLRLIYFSYDVKMKEKGDIPEGYSVSREKKERFSLILESASTNQTSMYLCASSLQGALRKNIQYFGAGTRLSVL.

The chain joins TRBV5-4 to TRBJ2-7; 11 bases are shared with TRBD2. The CDR3 has 15 residues. The germline CDR1 and CDR2 sequences are SGHNT and YYREEE (reference sequence). The ends lost 4 bases at V and 3 bases at J; junction bases unmatched: 6. CDR3 nucleotides: TGTGCCAGCAGCCTAGGGACTAGCGGTTACTACGAGCAGTACTTC. This translates into CASSLGTSGYYEQYF.

This clone was observed a few times. The chain carries TRBV18 and TRBJ2-1; 7 bases fit TRBD2. The germline V gene encodes CDR1 KGHSH and CDR2 LQKENI. Trimming cost V 6 bases and J 0 bases; bases outside gene matches: 14. This CDR3 is 18 amino acids long. The chain's CDR3 is CASSLTPPRGSSYNEQFF. The CDR3 DNA reads as TGTGCCAGCTCTCTAACACCCCCTCGCGGGAGCTCCTACAATGAGCAGTTCTTC.

J is TRBJ2-7 and V is TRBV30; D is possibly TRBD1 (6 bases). This CDR3 has 16 amino acids. Germline CDR1 and CDR2: GTSNPN and SVGIG (reference sequence). The V end was cut by 4 bases, the J end by 1 base, with 20 bases between. The CDR3 DNA sequence: TGTGCCTGGACCCCCACCGGGCAGGGGTGGTCCTACGAGCAGTACTTC. As protein: CAWTPTGQGWSYEQYF.

V and J are TRBV4-3 and TRBJ1-2, with TRBD1 matching over 8 bases. This CDR3 is 15 amino acids long. V lost 5 bases and J lost 0; bases outside the gene matches: 5. The germline CDR1 and CDR2 sequences are LGHNA and YSLEER. The CDR3 is CASSKQGAANYGYTF. DNA for the CDR3: TGCGCCAGCAGCAAGCAGGGGGCGGCTAACTATGGCTACACCTTC.

The table lists this clone with a count of one. The chain couples TRBV7-9 to TRBJ2-1; tentative D call: TRBD2 (5 bases). Germline V gene data show CDR1 as SEHNR and CDR2 as FQNEAQ (reference sequence). The length of the CDR3 is 13 residues. V was clipped by 2 bases and J by 10 bases, with 12 bases between them. CDR3 nucleotide sequence: TGTGCCAGCAGCTTATCCCCGCGGGCCGAGCAGTTCTTC. Its translation is CASSLSPRAEQFF.

The gene calls are TRBV4-2 and TRBJ2-1; TRBD2 matches 7 bases. This CDR3 has 16 residues. The germline V gene has CDR1 LGHNA and CDR2 YNFKEQ. Trimming at V came to 0 bases and at J to 3 bases, leaving 5 bases not matched to a gene. The CDR3: CASSQDLREYYNEQFF. DNA of the CDR3: TGTGCCAGCAGCCAAGATTTGCGGGAGTACTACAATGAGCAGTTCTTC.

This sequence joins TRBV30 and TRBJ1-1, with D possibly TRBD1 on 5 matching bases. Germline CDR1 GTSNPN, CDR2 SVGIG (reference sequence). The CDR3 consists of 12 residues. V shed 0 bases and J shed 8 bases, with 10 bases lying between them. The CDR3 DNA follows: TGTGCCTGGAGTGTAAGGGGTTGGGAAGCTTTCTTT. Residues: CAWSVRGWEAFF. The full variable domain, with the rest looked up from reference TRBV30 and TRBJ1-1, is SQTIHQWPATLVQPVGSPLSLECTVEGTSNPNLYWYRQAAGRGLQLLFYSVGIGQISSEVPQNLSASRPQDRQFILSSKKLLLSDSGFYLCAWSVRGWEAFFGQGTRLTVV.

The CDR3 region is CASSRGDRSNTEAFF. Written as DNA, the CDR3 is TGTGCCAGCAGCCGCGGGGACAGGTCGAACACTGAAGCTTTCTTT. The chain joins TRBV7-9 to TRBJ1-1; TRBD1 matches 8 bases. V shed 5 bases and J 1 base; nucleotides not matched to a gene: 6. This CDR3 has 15 amino acids. Per germline, CDR1 SEHNR and CDR2 FQNEAQ (reference sequence).

The chain recombines TRBV7-8 with TRBJ1-6; D call uncertain. The germline V gene has CDR1 SGHVS and CDR2 FQNEAQ. V was shortened by 4 bases and J by 7 bases, with 14 bases between the two germline ends. This CDR3 spans 15 amino acids. CDR3 bases: TGTGCCAGCAGCTCCGACGCAGGTGGAAATTCACCCCTCCACTTT. This encodes CASSSDAGGNSPLHF.